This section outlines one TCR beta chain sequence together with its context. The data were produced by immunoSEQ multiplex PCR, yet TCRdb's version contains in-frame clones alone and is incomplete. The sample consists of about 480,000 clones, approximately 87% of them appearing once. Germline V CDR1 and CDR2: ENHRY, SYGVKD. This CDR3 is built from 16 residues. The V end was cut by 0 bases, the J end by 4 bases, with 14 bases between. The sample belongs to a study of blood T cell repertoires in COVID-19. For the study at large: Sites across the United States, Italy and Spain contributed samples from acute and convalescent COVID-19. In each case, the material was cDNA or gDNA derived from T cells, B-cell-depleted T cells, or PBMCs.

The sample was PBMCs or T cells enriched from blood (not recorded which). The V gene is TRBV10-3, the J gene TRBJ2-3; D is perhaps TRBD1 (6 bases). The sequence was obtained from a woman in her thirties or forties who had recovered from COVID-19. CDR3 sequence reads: CAISESRTERADTQYF. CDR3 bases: TGTGCCATCAGTGAGTCGAGGACAGAGAGGGCAGATACGCAGTATTTT.